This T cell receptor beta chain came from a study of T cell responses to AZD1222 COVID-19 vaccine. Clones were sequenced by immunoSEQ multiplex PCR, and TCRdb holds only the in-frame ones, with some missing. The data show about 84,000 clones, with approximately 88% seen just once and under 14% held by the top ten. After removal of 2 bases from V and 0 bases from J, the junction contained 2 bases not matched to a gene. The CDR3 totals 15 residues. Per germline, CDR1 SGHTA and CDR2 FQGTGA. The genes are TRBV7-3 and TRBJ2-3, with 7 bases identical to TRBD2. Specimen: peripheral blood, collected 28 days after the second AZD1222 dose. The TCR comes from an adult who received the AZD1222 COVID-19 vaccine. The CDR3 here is CASSLRGGSTDTQYF. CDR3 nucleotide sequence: TGTGCCAGCAGCTTACGCGGGGGTAGCACAGATACGCAGTATTTT.